The T cell receptor (beta chain) described here comes from a study of cytomegalovirus exposure and HLA in healthy donors. In the study overall: Early release data held around 82 million unique TCRs from HLA-typed donors. Study-level findings and limits: A missense DCLRE1C variant was associated with V- and J-gene trimming of TCR beta chains in a later analysis, and an independent cohort replicated the association. One cluster of highly shared sequence variants probably arose as a sequencing artifact. Researchers reported from a later analysis that most CMV-associated TCR beta chains appeared HLA-restricted.

The CDR3 is made up of 15 amino acids. J lost 4 bases, V lost 0 bases, and 6 bases had no gene match. Germline values: CDR1 SGDLS, CDR2 YYNGEE. A multiplex PCR was run with 60 Vbeta primers and 13 Jbeta primers. The data were produced by immunoSEQ multiplex PCR, yet TCRdb's version contains in-frame clones alone and is incomplete. This table has around 170,000 clones, 75% to 90% appearing once. Only one count was recorded for this clone. The antigen is unknown. Input material: PBMCs. The chain recombines TRBV9 with TRBJ2-7; TRBD2 matches 8 bases. The source is a woman between 45 and 60 years old in good health and CMV-seropositive. The CDR3 DNA sequence: TGTGCCAGCAGCGTAGGGGATAGCGGGGTATACGAGCAGTACTTC. It translates to CASSVGDSGVYEQYF.